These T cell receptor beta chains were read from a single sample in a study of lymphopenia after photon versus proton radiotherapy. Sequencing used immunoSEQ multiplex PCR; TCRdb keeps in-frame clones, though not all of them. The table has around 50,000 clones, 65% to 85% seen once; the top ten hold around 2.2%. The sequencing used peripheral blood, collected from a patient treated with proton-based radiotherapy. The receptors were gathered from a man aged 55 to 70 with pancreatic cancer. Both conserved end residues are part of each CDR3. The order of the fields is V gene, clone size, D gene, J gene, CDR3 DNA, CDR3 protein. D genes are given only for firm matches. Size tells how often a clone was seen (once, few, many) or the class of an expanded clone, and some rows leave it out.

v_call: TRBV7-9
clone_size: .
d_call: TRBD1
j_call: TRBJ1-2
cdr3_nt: TGTGCCAGCAGCGGGACAGCGTCCCGAGCTAACTATGGCTACACCTTC
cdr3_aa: CASSGTASRANYGYTF

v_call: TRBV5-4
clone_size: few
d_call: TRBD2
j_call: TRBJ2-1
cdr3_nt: TGTGCCAGCAATTCACTAGCGGGCAAATACAATGAGCAGTTCTTC
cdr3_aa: CASNSLAGKYNEQFF

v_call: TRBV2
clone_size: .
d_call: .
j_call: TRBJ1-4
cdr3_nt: TGTGCCAGCAAACGTAGGCCCAATGAAAAACTGTTTTTT
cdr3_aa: CASKRRPNEKLFF

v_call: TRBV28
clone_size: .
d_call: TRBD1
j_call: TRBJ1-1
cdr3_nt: TGTGCCAGCAGTTTAGGGACAGGGAACACTGAAGCTTTCTTT
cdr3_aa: CASSLGTGNTEAFF

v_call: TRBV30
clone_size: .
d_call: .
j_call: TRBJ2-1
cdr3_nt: TGTGCCGCAATTCGGGGGGCAGAGCAGTTCTTC
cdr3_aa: CAAIRGAEQFF

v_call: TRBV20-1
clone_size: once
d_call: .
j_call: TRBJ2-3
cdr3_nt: TGCAGTGCCTCCTGGGAGGATACGCAGTATTTT
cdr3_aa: CSASWEDTQYF

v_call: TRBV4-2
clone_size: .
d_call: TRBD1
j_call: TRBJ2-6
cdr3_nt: TGTGCCAGCAGCCAAGATCAGGACAGGGATTACTCTGGGGCCAACGTCCTGACTTTC
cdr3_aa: CASSQDQDRDYSGANVLTF

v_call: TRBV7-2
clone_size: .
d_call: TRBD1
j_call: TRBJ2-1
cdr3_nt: TGTGCCAGCAGCCGGACAGGGGGGGCTAAGCAGTTCTTC
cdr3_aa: CASSRTGGAKQFF

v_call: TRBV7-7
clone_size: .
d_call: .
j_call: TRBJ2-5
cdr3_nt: TGTGCTAGCAGCTTAGAGTACGGGTTAGAGACCCAGTACTTC
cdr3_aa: CASSLEYGLETQYF

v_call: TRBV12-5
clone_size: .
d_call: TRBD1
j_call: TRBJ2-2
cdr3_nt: TGTGCTAGTGGTATCGGACAGGGACGCACCGGGGAGCTGTTTTTT
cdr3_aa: CASGIGQGRTGELFF

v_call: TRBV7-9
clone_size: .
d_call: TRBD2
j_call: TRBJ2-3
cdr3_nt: TGTGCCAGCAGCCCCGGACTAGCGATTAGCACAGATACGCAGTATTTT
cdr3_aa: CASSPGLAISTDTQYF

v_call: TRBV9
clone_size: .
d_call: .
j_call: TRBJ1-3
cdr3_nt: TGTGCCAGCAGCGCCCTTACGGTACCCTCTGGAAACACCATATATTTT
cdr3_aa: CASSALTVPSGNTIYF

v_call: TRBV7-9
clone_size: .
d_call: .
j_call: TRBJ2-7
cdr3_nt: TGTGCCAGCAGACGACAGGGAGGAGGCTACGAGCAGTACTTC
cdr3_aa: CASRRQGGGYEQYF

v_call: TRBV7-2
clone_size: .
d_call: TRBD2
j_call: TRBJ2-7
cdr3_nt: TGTGCCAGCAGCCCGGGACTAGTGCTCGAGCAGTACTTC
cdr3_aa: CASSPGLVLEQYF

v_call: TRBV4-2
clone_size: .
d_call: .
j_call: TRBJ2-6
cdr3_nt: TGTGCCAGCAGCCAAGGAAATTGGAGGGGGGCCTCTGGGGCCAACGTCCTGACTTTC
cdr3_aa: CASSQGNWRGASGANVLTF

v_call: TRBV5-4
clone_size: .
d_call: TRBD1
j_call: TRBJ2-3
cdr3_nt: TGTGCCAGCAGCTGGGGACAGGGGACAGATACGCAGTATTTT
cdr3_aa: CASSWGQGTDTQYF

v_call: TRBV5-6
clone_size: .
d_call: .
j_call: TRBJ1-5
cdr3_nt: TGTGCCAGCAGCTTAACAGGGAGCGGCAATCAGCCCCAGCATTTT
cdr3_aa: CASSLTGSGNQPQHF

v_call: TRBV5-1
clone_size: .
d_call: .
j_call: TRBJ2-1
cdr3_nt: TGCGCCAGCAGTCCCTTGACGGACAATGAGCAGTTCTTC
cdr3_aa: CASSPLTDNEQFF

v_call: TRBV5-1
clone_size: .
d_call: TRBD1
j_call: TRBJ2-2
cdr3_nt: TGCGCCAGCAGCTTGGGACAGGGTCGCGGGGAGCTGTTTTTT
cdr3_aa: CASSLGQGRGELFF

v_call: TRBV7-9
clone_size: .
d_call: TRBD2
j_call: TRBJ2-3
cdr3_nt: TGTGCCAGCAGCAAAAGGACTAGCGGCAAGGAGACAGATACGCAGTATTTT
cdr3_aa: CASSKRTSGKETDTQYF

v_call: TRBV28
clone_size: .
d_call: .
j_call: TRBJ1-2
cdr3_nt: TGTGCCAGCACTAGATCGGGGCAGCGGAGTTATGGCTACACCTTC
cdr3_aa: CASTRSGQRSYGYTF

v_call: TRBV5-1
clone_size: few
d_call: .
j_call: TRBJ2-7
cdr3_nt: TGCGCCAGCAGCTTGGATTCCGGGTCAGGCGAGCAGTACTTC
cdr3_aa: CASSLDSGSGEQYF

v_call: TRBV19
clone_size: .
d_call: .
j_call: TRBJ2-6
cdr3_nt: TGTGCCAGTAGTATTCAGGGTGGAGGGGCCAACGTCCTGACTTTC
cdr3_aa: CASSIQGGGANVLTF

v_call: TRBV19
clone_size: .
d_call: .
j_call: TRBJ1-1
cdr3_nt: TGTGCCAGTAGTATAGATATAAAGAGGAACACTGAAGCTTTCTTT
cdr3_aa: CASSIDIKRNTEAFF

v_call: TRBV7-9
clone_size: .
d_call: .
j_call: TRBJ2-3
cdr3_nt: TGTGCCAGCAGCTCAGAGGGGCTTGGCACAGATACGCAGTATTTT
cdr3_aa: CASSSEGLGTDTQYF

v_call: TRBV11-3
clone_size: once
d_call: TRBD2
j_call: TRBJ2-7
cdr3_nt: TGTGCCAGCAGCTTCGGGACTAGCGGGAGATCCGACTTC
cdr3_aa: CASSFGTSGRSDF

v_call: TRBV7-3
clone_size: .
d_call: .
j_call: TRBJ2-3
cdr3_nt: TGTGCCAGCAGCATTACAGCAGATACGCAGTATTTT
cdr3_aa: CASSITADTQYF

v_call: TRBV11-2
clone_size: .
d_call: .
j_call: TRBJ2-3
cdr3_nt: TGTGCCAGCAGCCCCGCCATAGCGAACGGGGGAGATACGCAGTATTTT
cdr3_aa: CASSPAIANGGDTQYF

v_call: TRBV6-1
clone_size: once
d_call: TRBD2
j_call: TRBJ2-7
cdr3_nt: TGTGCCAGCAGTGAAAGTCATAGGACTAGCGGGAGATTAGACGAGCAGTACTTC
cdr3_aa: CASSESHRTSGRLDEQYF

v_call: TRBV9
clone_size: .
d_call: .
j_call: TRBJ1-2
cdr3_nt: TGTGCCAGCAGCGTAGGAACAGATCGCAACTATGGCTACACCTTC
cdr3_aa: CASSVGTDRNYGYTF

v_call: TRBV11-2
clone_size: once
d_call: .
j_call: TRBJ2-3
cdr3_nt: TGTGCCAGCAGCTTAGGAGCGGGCACAGATACGCAGTATTTT
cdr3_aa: CASSLGAGTDTQYF

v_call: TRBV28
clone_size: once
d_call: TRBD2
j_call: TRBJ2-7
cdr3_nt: TGTGCCAGCAGTTTGGGTCCGGGACTAGGGAGTTCCGCCTACGAGCAGTACTTC
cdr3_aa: CASSLGPGLGSSAYEQYF

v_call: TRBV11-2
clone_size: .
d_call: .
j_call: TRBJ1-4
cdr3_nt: TGTGCCAGCTGTCCTAGTCAGGATAAACTGTTTTTT
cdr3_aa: CASCPSQDKLFF

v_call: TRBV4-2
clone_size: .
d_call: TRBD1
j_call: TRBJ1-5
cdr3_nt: TGTGCCAGCAGCCAAGAGCCTTGGGACAGCCGGGACAATCAGCCCCAGCATTTT
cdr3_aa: CASSQEPWDSRDNQPQHF

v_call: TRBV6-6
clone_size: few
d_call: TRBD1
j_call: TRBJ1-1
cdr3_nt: TGTGCCAGCCGGGACAGGCAGAACACTGAAGCTTTCTTT
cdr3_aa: CASRDRQNTEAFF

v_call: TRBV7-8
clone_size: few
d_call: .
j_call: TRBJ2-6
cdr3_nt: TGTGCCAGCAGCTTAGCGGGACTTTCTGGGGCCAACGTCCTGACTTTC
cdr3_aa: CASSLAGLSGANVLTF

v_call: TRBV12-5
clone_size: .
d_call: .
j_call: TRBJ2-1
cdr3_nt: TGTGCTAGTGGCCCGGGGACTTACAATGAGCAGTTCTTC
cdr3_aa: CASGPGTYNEQFF

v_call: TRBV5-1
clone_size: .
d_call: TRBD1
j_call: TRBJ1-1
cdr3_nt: TGCGCCAGCAGCTTCCGTCTGGACAGGAAGAACACTGAAGCTTTCTTT
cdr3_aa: CASSFRLDRKNTEAFF